A selection of T cell receptor beta chains follows, all from one sample in a study of T cell changes during pregnancy in multiple sclerosis. Clones were read by immunoSEQ multiplex PCR, and TCRdb kept only the in-frame ones, dropping some. The sample yields 90,000 to 130,000 clones, around nine tenths seen once. Specimen: peripheral blood, collected in the third trimester of pregnancy. These receptors were collected from a female donor with multiple sclerosis, enrolled in a pregnancy study. CDR3s include the opening cysteine and the closing phenylalanine or tryptophan. The order of the fields is CDR3 protein, CDR3 DNA, D gene, clone size, V gene, J gene. A D gene is named only where the DNA matches it firmly. A clone size is listed for some rows: how often the clone was seen (once, few, many), or a class if it is expanded.

CDR3 protein: CASSNLDTGMSYEQYF; CDR3 DNA: TGCGCCAGCAGCAATTTGGACACAGGGATGTCCTACGAGCAGTACTTC; D gene: -; clone size: -; V gene: TRBV5-1; J gene: TRBJ2-7
CDR3 protein: CASSQVSGGPGDGYTF; CDR3 DNA: TGTGCCAGCAGCCAAGTGTCCGGGGGGCCGGGGGATGGCTACACCTTC; D gene: -; clone size: -; V gene: TRBV4-2; J gene: TRBJ1-2
CDR3 protein: CAWSVTSGGGIQYF; CDR3 DNA: TGTGCCTGGAGTGTAACTAGCGGGGGGGGCATTCAGTACTTC; D gene: TRBD2; clone size: -; V gene: TRBV30; J gene: TRBJ2-4
CDR3 protein: CASSPQGLDEKLFF; CDR3 DNA: TGTGCCAGCAGTCCACAGGGTCTTGATGAAAAACTGTTTTTT; D gene: -; clone size: -; V gene: TRBV6-1; J gene: TRBJ1-4
CDR3 protein: CASSSPTGGPYEQYF; CDR3 DNA: TGTGCCAGCAGTTCCCCAACGGGAGGGCCCTACGAGCAGTACTTC; D gene: TRBD2; clone size: -; V gene: TRBV28; J gene: TRBJ2-7
CDR3 protein: CASSIAAGGRHSIYEQYF; CDR3 DNA: TGTGCCAGTAGTATAGCGGCGGGGGGCCGACATAGTATCTACGAGCAGTACTTC; D gene: TRBD2; clone size: -; V gene: TRBV19; J gene: TRBJ2-7
CDR3 protein: CASSLVTGLQETQYF; CDR3 DNA: TGTGCCAGCAGCTTAGTGACGGGACTCCAAGAGACCCAGTACTTC; D gene: -; clone size: -; V gene: TRBV7-9; J gene: TRBJ2-5
CDR3 protein: CASSQTAMNTEAFF; CDR3 DNA: TGTGCCAGCAGTCAGACAGCCATGAACACTGAAGCTTTCTTT; D gene: -; clone size: -; V gene: TRBV6-4; J gene: TRBJ1-1
CDR3 protein: CASSQLAGGDEQYF; CDR3 DNA: TGTGCCAGCAGTCAACTAGCGGGAGGCGACGAGCAGTACTTC; D gene: TRBD2; clone size: once; V gene: TRBV9; J gene: TRBJ2-7
CDR3 protein: CALRRPGQETQYF; CDR3 DNA: TGTGCTCTCCGAAGGCCGGGTCAAGAGACCCAGTACTTC; D gene: -; clone size: once; V gene: TRBV2; J gene: TRBJ2-5
CDR3 protein: CASIFRGGGTEAFF; CDR3 DNA: TGTGCCAGCATTTTTCGAGGCGGCGGCACTGAAGCTTTCTTT; D gene: -; clone size: -; V gene: TRBV2; J gene: TRBJ1-1
CDR3 protein: CASSMGTSGSSELFF; CDR3 DNA: TGTGCCAGCAGCATGGGGACTAGCGGGAGTTCGGAGCTGTTTTTT; D gene: TRBD2; clone size: many; V gene: TRBV7-6; J gene: TRBJ2-2
CDR3 protein: CASSLAPTNEKLFF; CDR3 DNA: TGTGCCAGCAGCTTAGCTCCAACTAATGAAAAACTGTTTTTT; D gene: -; clone size: -; V gene: TRBV11-2; J gene: TRBJ1-4
CDR3 protein: CASSPRLQGQTNTEAFF; CDR3 DNA: TGTGCCAGCTCACCACGGTTGCAGGGGCAAACGAACACTGAAGCTTTCTTT; D gene: -; clone size: -; V gene: TRBV18; J gene: TRBJ1-1
CDR3 protein: CASSFRQGGEPQHF; CDR3 DNA: TGCGCCAGCAGCTTTCGACAGGGCGGGGAGCCCCAGCATTTT; D gene: TRBD1; clone size: -; V gene: TRBV5-1; J gene: TRBJ1-5
CDR3 protein: CASGGETVTEAFF; CDR3 DNA: TGTGCCAGCGGAGGGGAAACGGTCACTGAAGCTTTCTTT; D gene: -; clone size: -; V gene: TRBV9; J gene: TRBJ1-1
CDR3 protein: CASSLRNEQFF; CDR3 DNA: TGTGCCAGCAGCCTGAGGAATGAGCAGTTCTTC; D gene: -; clone size: -; V gene: TRBV5-5; J gene: TRBJ2-1
CDR3 protein: CASSSGTSGNEQFF; CDR3 DNA: TGTGCCAGCAGCTCGGGGACTAGCGGGAATGAGCAGTTCTTC; D gene: TRBD2; clone size: -; V gene: TRBV5-4; J gene: TRBJ2-1
CDR3 protein: CASSPSRGLGDSYEQYF; CDR3 DNA: TGCGCCAGCAGTCCCTCGAGGGGACTGGGAGACTCCTACGAGCAGTACTTC; D gene: -; clone size: -; V gene: TRBV23-1; J gene: TRBJ2-7
CDR3 protein: CASSPGLAGVGEQYF; CDR3 DNA: TGTGCCAGCAGTCCAGGACTAGCGGGAGTAGGCGAGCAGTACTTC; D gene: TRBD2; clone size: -; V gene: TRBV7-2; J gene: TRBJ2-7
CDR3 protein: CAWSVSGFRGGYTF; CDR3 DNA: TGTGCCTGGAGTGTTTCTGGGTTTCGGGGTGGCTACACCTTC; D gene: -; clone size: -; V gene: TRBV30; J gene: TRBJ1-2
CDR3 protein: CASRRDSNSEAFF; CDR3 DNA: TGTGCCAGCAGACGGGACAGTAACTCGGAAGCTTTCTTT; D gene: -; clone size: -; V gene: TRBV21-1; J gene: TRBJ1-1
CDR3 protein: CASSPKGLLGTDTQYF; CDR3 DNA: TGTGCCAGCAGCCCAAAGGGACTCCTCGGCACAGATACGCAGTATTTT; D gene: -; clone size: -; V gene: TRBV7-9; J gene: TRBJ2-3
CDR3 protein: CARGEGRQFF; CDR3 DNA: TGTGCCAGGGGGGAGGGCCGGCAGTTCTTC; D gene: TRBD2; clone size: -; V gene: TRBV2; J gene: TRBJ2-1
CDR3 protein: CASSPLSGTNEKLFF; CDR3 DNA: TGTGCCAGCTCACCTTTATCGGGAACTAATGAAAAACTGTTTTTT; D gene: -; clone size: -; V gene: TRBV18; J gene: TRBJ1-4
CDR3 protein: CASSYSGPGVQETQYF; CDR3 DNA: TGTGCCAGCAGTTACTCGGGACCAGGGGTCCAAGAGACCCAGTACTTC; D gene: -; clone size: -; V gene: TRBV6-5; J gene: TRBJ2-5
CDR3 protein: CASSPGQGDTGELFF; CDR3 DNA: TGTGCCAGCAGCCCGGGACAGGGGGATACCGGGGAGCTGTTTTTT; D gene: TRBD1; clone size: -; V gene: TRBV11-3; J gene: TRBJ2-2
CDR3 protein: CASRPWDSATEAFF; CDR3 DNA: TGTGCCAGCCGCCCTTGGGACTCAGCAACTGAAGCTTTTTTT; D gene: -; clone size: -; V gene: TRBV6-1; J gene: TRBJ1-1
CDR3 protein: CASSNGYTF; CDR3 DNA: TGTGCCAGCTCTAATGGCTACACCTTC; D gene: -; clone size: -; V gene: TRBV6-5; J gene: TRBJ1-2
CDR3 protein: CASSPGQGTDGYTF; CDR3 DNA: TGTGCCAGCTCACCGGGACAGGGGACGGATGGCTACACCTTC; D gene: TRBD1; clone size: -; V gene: TRBV18; J gene: TRBJ1-2
CDR3 protein: CASSSSGRGADTQYF; CDR3 DNA: TGTGCCAGCAGCTCTAGCGGGAGGGGGGCAGATACGCAGTATTTT; D gene: TRBD2; clone size: many; V gene: TRBV9; J gene: TRBJ2-3